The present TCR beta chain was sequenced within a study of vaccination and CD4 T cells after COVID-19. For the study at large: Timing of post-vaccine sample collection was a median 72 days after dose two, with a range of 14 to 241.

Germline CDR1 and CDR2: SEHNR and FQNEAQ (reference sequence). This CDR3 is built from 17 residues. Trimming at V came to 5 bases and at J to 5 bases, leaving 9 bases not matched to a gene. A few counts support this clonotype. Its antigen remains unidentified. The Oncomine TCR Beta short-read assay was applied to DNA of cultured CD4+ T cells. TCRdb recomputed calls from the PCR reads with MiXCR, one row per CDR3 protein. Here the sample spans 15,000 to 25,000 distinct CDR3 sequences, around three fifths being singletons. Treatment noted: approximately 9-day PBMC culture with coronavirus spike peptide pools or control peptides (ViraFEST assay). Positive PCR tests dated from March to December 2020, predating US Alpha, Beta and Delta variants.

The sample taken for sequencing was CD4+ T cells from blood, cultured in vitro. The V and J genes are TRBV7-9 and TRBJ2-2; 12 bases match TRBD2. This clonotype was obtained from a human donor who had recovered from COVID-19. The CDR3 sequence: CASSPGTSGSPTGELFF. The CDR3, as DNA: TGTGCCAGCAGCCCCGGGACTAGCGGGTCGCCGACCGGGGAGCTGTTTTTT.